The 10 T cell receptor beta chains in this list originate from one sample, sequenced in a study of OX40 agonist ivuxolimab in advanced cancers. The assay was immunoSEQ multiplex PCR, and TCRdb's table has in-frame clones only and misses some. Here the sample spans more than 45,000 clones, approximately 85% being singletons. Sequenced here: CD4+ or CD8+ T cells sorted from blood, sampled in a trial of the OX40 agonist ivuxolimab. The origin of the receptors is an adult with an advanced solid tumor such as melanoma, head and neck, liver or kidney cancer.

Written as DNA, the CDR3 is TGTGCCTGGAGTTTAGGGGGGAACACTGAAGCTTTCTTT. As protein: CAWSLGGNTEAFF. V and J are TRBV30 and TRBJ1-1; D may be TRBD1 (6 bases). V was shortened by 2 bases and J by 1 base, with 8 bases between the two germline ends. Germline V lookup: CDR1 GTSNPN, CDR2 SVGIG (reference sequence). The CDR3 runs to 13 residues.

This sequence joins TRBV5-8 and TRBJ1-5; D not certain. The CDR3 is 14 residues long. Germline CDR1 and CDR2: SGHTS and YDEGEE. V lost 1 base to trimming and J lost 7 bases, with 12 bases between them. The CDR3 coding sequence is TGTGCCAGCAGCTTGAAGCAGGATCGACAGCCCCAGCATTTT. It encodes CASSLKQDRQPQHF.

J is TRBJ1-1 and V is TRBV4-1, with a weak D call TRBD1 (5 bases). Germline values: CDR1 MGHRA, CDR2 YSYEKL. V lost 4 bases to trimming and J lost 3 bases, with 12 bases between them. The CDR3 has 14 residues. The CDR3 nucleotides are TGCGCCAGCAGCCGGACTGTGGGGGACACTGAAGCTTTCTTT. This gives the protein CASSRTVGDTEAFF.

The V and J genes are TRBV27 and TRBJ2-5; 10 nucleotides line up with TRBD1. The J call is uncertain, as TRBJ2-7 better fits the DNA end. Germline CDR1 and CDR2: MNHEY and SMNVEV (reference sequence). This CDR3 is 23 amino acids long. CDR3 in amino acids: CASSFLTGTGVIGIPPSSYEQYF. As DNA, the CDR3 is TGTGCCAGCAGTTTCCTAACCGGGACAGGGGTCATCGGGATCCCACCAAGCTCCTACGAGCAGTACTTC.

This clone was seen only a few times. V gene TRBV20-1 combines with J gene TRBJ2-3; unclear D gene. Germline CDR1 reads DFQATT; CDR2 reads SNEGSKA (reference sequence). This CDR3 is built from 11 residues. The chain's CDR3 is CSIEAGDTQYF. In DNA, the CDR3 is TGCAGCATAGAGGCAGGTGATACGCAGTATTTT.

Of note for this clone: Compared with germline, one end of the junction differs, possibly owing to a read error. The chain recombines TRBV7-2 with TRBJ2-3; TRBD2 matches at 8 bases. Germline CDR1 and CDR2: SGHTA and FQGNSA. CDR3 length: 14 amino acids. CDR3 DNA sequence: TGTGCCAGCACCTTAGCGGGAAGCACAGATACGCAGTATTTT. Translation gives CASTLAGSTDTQYF. The entire variable domain, with the rest obtained from reference TRBV7-2 and TRBJ2-3, is as follows: GAGVSQSPSNKVTEKGKDVELRCDPISGHTALYWYRQSLGQGLEFLIYFQGNSAPDKSGLPSDRFSAERTGGSVSTLTIQRTQQEDSAVYLCASTLAGSTDTQYFGPGTRLTVL.

This chain uses TRBV4-3 with TRBJ2-7; 7 nucleotides agree with TRBD2. Trimming at V came to 4 bases and at J to 3 bases, leaving 9 bases not matched to a gene. CDR1 and CDR2 from the germline V gene are LGHNA and YSLEER. CDR3 length: 15 residues. The CDR3 region is CASSPSASGDYEQYF. CDR3 coding DNA: TGCGCCAGCAGCCCGTCGGCTAGCGGTGACTACGAGCAGTACTTC.

The chain is built from TRBV5-5 and TRBJ2-7; D is unclear. CDR1 is SGHKS, CDR2 YYEKEE, per germline (reference sequence). Trimming stripped 5 bases from V and 7 bases from J, with 4 bases between. This CDR3 contains 9 residues. This CDR3 reads CASRREQYF. CDR3 in DNA: TGTGCCAGCAGGAGGGAGCAGTACTTC.

This chain joins TRBV11-2 and TRBJ2-1; D perhaps matches TRBD2 (6 bases). This CDR3 region has 13 residues. The V end was cut by 1 base, the J end by 10 bases, with 11 bases between. Germline lookup yields CDR1 SGHAT and CDR2 FQNNGV. The CDR3 DNA is TGTGCCAGCAGCTTAGGTCCGGACTACGAGCAGTTCTTC. This translates into CASSLGPDYEQFF. Looking up the rest from reference TRBV11-2 and TRBJ2-1 gives the full variable domain: EAGVAQSPRYKIIEKRQSVAFWCNPISGHATLYWYQQILGQGPKLLIQFQNNGVVDDSQLPKDRFSAERLKGVDSTLKIQPAKLEDSAVYLCASSLGPDYEQFFGPGTRLTVL.

The chain employs TRBV28 and TRBJ1-1; D call uncertain. Trimming pared 10 bases from V and 7 bases from J, leaving 10 bases between. Germline V gene sequence: CDR1 MDHEN, CDR2 SYDVKM. The CDR3 is 10 residues long. The CDR3 region is CATTRGEAFF. CDR3 nucleotide sequence: TGTGCCACCACACGAGGTGAAGCTTTCTTT.